This T cell receptor (beta chain) was sequenced during a study of beta chain features in type 1 diabetes. Across the whole study: What patients shared with healthy donors was a similar profile of age, gender and cell yields. Study-level results: Compared with healthy donors, patients appeared to share more similar naive, central memory and regulatory TCRB repertoires. Significant though moderate, a shortening of TCRB CDR3s appeared in all four CD4+ subsets of Type 1 diabetes patients.

Comments on this clone: What it recognizes is unknown.

CD45RO/CCR7/CD25/CD127/CD95/CD27 separated CD4+ naive, central memory, regulatory and stem cell-like memory cells by sorting. This CDR3 has 15 amino acids. The germline V gene encodes CDR1 KGHSH and CDR2 LQKENI. With 3 bases removed from V and 1 base from J, the gap between germline ends came to 9 bases. Sequenced material consisted of expressed TCRB transcripts (all of the isolated RNA was reverse transcribed). Assay: immunoSEQ multiplex PCR; the TCRdb copy retains only in-frame clones and omits some. This repertoire shows about 180,000 clones, around 7.9% found once; its top ten account for 0.5%. The J gene is TRBJ2-2, the V gene TRBV18, with TRBD2 as a possible D gene (6 bases). The TCR sequence derives from a young man with type 1 diabetes. Sequencing was carried out using central memory CD4+ T cells from blood. The CDR3: CASSPGLQNTGELFF. CDR3 in DNA: TGTGCCAGCTCACCGGGACTCCAGAACACCGGGGAGCTGTTTTTT.